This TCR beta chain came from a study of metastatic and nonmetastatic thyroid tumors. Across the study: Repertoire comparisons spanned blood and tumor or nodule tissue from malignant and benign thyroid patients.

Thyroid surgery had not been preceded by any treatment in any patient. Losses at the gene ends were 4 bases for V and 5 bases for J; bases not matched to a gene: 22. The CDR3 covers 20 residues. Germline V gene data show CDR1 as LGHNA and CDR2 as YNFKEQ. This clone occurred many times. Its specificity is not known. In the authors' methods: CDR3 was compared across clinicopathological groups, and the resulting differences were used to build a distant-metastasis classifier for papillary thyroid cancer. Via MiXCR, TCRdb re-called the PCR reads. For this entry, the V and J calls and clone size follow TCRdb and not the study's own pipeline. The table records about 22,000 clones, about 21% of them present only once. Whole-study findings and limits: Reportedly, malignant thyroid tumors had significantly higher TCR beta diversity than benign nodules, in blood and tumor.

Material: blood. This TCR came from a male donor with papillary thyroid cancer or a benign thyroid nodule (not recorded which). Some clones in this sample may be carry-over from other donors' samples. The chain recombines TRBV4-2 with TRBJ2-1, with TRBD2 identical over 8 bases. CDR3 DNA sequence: TGTGCCAGCAGCCTGACGGGGAGGGCGGTTCAGCGGGAGTCGCACAATGAGCAGTTCTTC. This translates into CASSLTGRAVQRESHNEQFF.